This T cell receptor (beta chain) was obtained from a study of response to subunit inactivated influenza vaccine. Whole-study results and caveats: T cells newly recruited by each seasonal influenza vaccination are few, the authors suggested.

TCRdb ran MiXCR on the RT-PCR reads and lists one entry per CDR3 protein. The repertoire holds 300,000 to 350,000 distinct CDR3 sequences, about a fifth seen once, with about 10% in the top ten. This CDR3 is built from 15 residues. CDR1 is SGHAT and CDR2 is FQNNGV in the germline V gene. V shed 5 bases and J shed 8 bases, with 21 bases lying between them. This clonotype was detected ten times or more. The antigen is undetermined. This specimen was PBMCs from blood, taken about 19 months after vaccination. The rearrangement joins TRBV11-2 to TRBJ1-2; possible D gene TRBD1, 5 bases. The TCR was taken from a man aged 45-69 years who received an inactivated influenza vaccine. CDR3 protein: CASSPTSGPIRGYTF. The DNA for the CDR3 is TGTGCCAGCAGCCCGACCTCAGGGCCGATCCGGGGCTACACCTTC.